One sample yielded the 10 T cell receptor beta chains listed below, sequenced in a study of T cells after posttransplantation cyclophosphamide. The table came from immunoSEQ multiplex PCR; TCRdb's copy has only in-frame clones and leaves some out. There are tens of thousands of clones in the sample, none observed a single time. What was sequenced was PBMCs. The receptor source for this set is a man aged 40-49 years in good health, CMV-negative, and a related stem cell transplant donor.

This clone was counted between two and nine times. The gene calls are TRBV27 and TRBJ2-5; 7 nucleotides align to TRBD2. This CDR3 has 16 residues. With 5 bases clipped from V and 7 bases from J, the junction kept 16 bases outside the gene matches. Germline CDR1 is MNHEY and CDR2 is SMNVEV (reference sequence). CDR3 region: CASSVTVPSGPGTQYF. The CDR3, as DNA: TGTGCCAGCAGTGTTACTGTTCCTAGCGGTCCTGGGACCCAGTACTTC.

This clone was counted at least ten times. The rearrangement links TRBV27 to TRBJ2-5; 11 nucleotides line up with TRBD2. The germline V gene encodes CDR1 MNHEY and CDR2 SMNVEV (reference sequence). CDR3 length: 15 residues. V gave up 2 bases and J gave up 5 bases; unmatched junction bases: 4. In nucleotides, the CDR3 is TGTGCCAGCAGTTTAAAACTAGCGGGAGTGGAGACCCAGTACTTC. As protein: CASSLKLAGVETQYF.

This clone was recorded many times. The V and J genes are TRBV7-3 and TRBJ2-5; 7 bases map to TRBD2. Germline CDR1 is SGHTA and CDR2 is FQGTGA. Trimming at V came to 3 bases and at J to 1 base, leaving 5 bases not matched to a gene. The CDR3 consists of 15 residues. CDR3 nucleotides: TGTGCCAGCAGCTTGGTAGGGACTACCCAAGAGACCCAGTACTTC. Its protein product is CASSLVGTTQETQYF. Filled out from reference TRBV7-3 and TRBJ2-5, the complete variable domain reads GAGVSQTPSNKVTEKGKYVELRCDPISGHTALYWYRQSLGQGPEFLIYFQGTGAADDSGLPNDRFFAVRPEGSVSTLKIQRTERGDSAVYLCASSLVGTTQETQYFGPGTRLLVL.

This clone was seen ten or more times. The chain joins TRBV7-9 to TRBJ1-1; D ambiguous. V shed 4 bases and J shed 2 bases, with 5 bases lying between them. This CDR3 contains 12 residues. Germline CDR1 SEHNR, CDR2 FQNEAQ (reference sequence). The CDR3 DNA reads as TGTGCCAGCAGCTCCTCTAACACTGAAGCTTTCTTT. Amino acid sequence: CASSSSNTEAFF.

This clone was detected ten times or more. V is TRBV29-1 and J is TRBJ1-4; possibly TRBD1 for D (6 bases). Trimming left V 4 bases short and J 8 bases short, with 20 bases between. The CDR3 has 15 amino acids. Germline CDR1 SQVTM, CDR2 ANQGSEA. CDR3 residues: CSVGGPAGAGEKLFF. The CDR3 DNA sequence: TGCAGCGTTGGGGGCCCCGCGGGGGCTGGGGAAAAACTGTTTTTT.

This clone was seen at least ten times. This chain connects TRBV4-3 to TRBJ2-1; TRBD2 matches 8 bases. Germline loops: CDR1 LGHNA, CDR2 YSLEER. Trimming at V came to 1 base and at J to 8 bases, leaving 10 bases not matched to a gene. The CDR3 loop spans 16 amino acids. Written as DNA, the CDR3 is TGCGCCAGCAGCCAAGGGTTCGGACTAGCACGAGATGAGCAGTTCTTC. Translating gives CASSQGFGLARDEQFF.

This clone was seen ten or more times. This rearrangement joins TRBV10-2 to TRBJ2-5, with D maybe TRBD2 (7 bases). V lost 4 bases and J 4 bases, leaving 13 bases between the germline ends. This CDR3 region has 14 residues. CDR1 WSHSY and CDR2 SAAADI come from the germline V gene. DNA of the CDR3: TGCGCCAGCAGTGTAAGAAGGGGGGGAGAGACCCAGTACTTC. Translated: CASSVRRGGETQYF.

This clone appeared many times. V usage is TRBV19 and J usage is TRBJ1-2; 7 bases fit TRBD1. The V gene's germline CDR1 is LNHDA and CDR2 SQIVND (reference sequence). J was trimmed by 4 bases and V by 4 bases; bases with no gene match: 3. The CDR3 covers 13 residues. The CDR3: CASSTQGSYGYTF. In DNA form, the CDR3 reads TGTGCCAGTAGTACACAGGGGAGCTATGGCTACACCTTC.

This clone was detected many times. The V gene is TRBV27, the J gene TRBJ2-3, with TRBD2 matching over 14 bases. V dropped 7 bases and J dropped 2; count of bases not matched to a gene: 14. Germline CDR1 reads MNHEY; CDR2 reads SMNVEV (reference sequence). This CDR3 is built from 19 residues. The CDR3 is CASTPRGLAGDEFTDTQYF. The CDR3 region has the DNA TGTGCCAGCACCCCAAGGGGACTAGCGGGAGACGAATTCACAGATACGCAGTATTTT.

This rearrangement joins TRBV6-5 to TRBJ1-2, with 7 bases fitting TRBD1. V shed 4 bases and J 9 bases; nucleotides not matched to a gene: 14. This CDR3 has 15 residues. From germline, CDR1 is MNHEY and CDR2 SVGAGI. CDR3 in DNA: TGTGCCAGCAGTTCCGTGGGACAGACCCTCTCCAGCTACACCTTC. Protein product: CASSSVGQTLSSYTF.